This is a list of T cell receptor beta chains from one sample in a study of T cell repertoires in cytomegalovirus infection. No antigens are known for them. TCRdb processed the reads anew with MiXCR; each CDR3 protein has one entry. This sample has 700,000 to 950,000 distinct CDR3 sequences; about 30% occur once, and the top ten carry 9.5% to 15%. This material consisted of cultured CD8+ T cells from PBMCs, taken from culture after CMV antigen stimulation. The receptors stem from a human donor in good health (CMV status not recorded). Some clones in this sample may be carry-over from other donors' samples. Both conserved end residues are part of each CDR3.

>TRBV7-6|TRBJ1-2
CASSLAGSDVYTF
>TRBV27|TRBJ2-5
CASSYDRGSTQYF
>TRBV2|TRBJ2-7
CASSEALRAREGYF
>TRBV7-4|TRBJ1-2
CASSSPRDREAYGYTF
>TRBV19|TRBJ2-7
CASSIAGGGTYEQYF
>TRBV7-6|TRBJ1-6
CASSLDEVPLVGSPLHF
>TRBV6-2/TRBV6-3|TRBJ2-1
CASSFTSGDYNEQFF
>TRBV7-6|TRBJ2-7
CASSLEGGIHEQYF
>TRBV12-3/TRBV12-4|TRBJ2-5
CASSSPKEIAGGETQYF
>TRBV6-5|TRBJ2-7
CASSYSLAQGLPWEQYF
>TRBV7-3|TRBJ1-1
CASSANRGAVEAFF
>TRBV4-2|TRBJ1-1
CASSPKAVGTEAFF
>TRBV10-3|TRBJ1-4
CAIRGGPGTGGRIMEKLFF
>TRBV11-2|TRBJ1-1
CASSLETGGANTEAFF
>TRBV12-3/TRBV12-4|TRBJ1-1
CASSPPRYNTEAFF
>TRBV13|TRBJ2-2
CASSSRELNTGELFF
>TRBV6-5|TRBJ2-5
CASSPTRGGLERTQYF
>TRBV14|TRBJ2-7
CTSSPDRVEQYF
>TRBV15|TRBJ1-5
CATSSPGTGRFQPQHF
>TRBV12-3/TRBV12-4|TRBJ2-5
CASSFHYLTETQYF
>TRBV7-8|TRBJ2-2
CASSGPGDRVYTGELFF
>TRBV6-5|TRBJ2-1
CASSPRVSPYSEQFF
>TRBV4-2|TRBJ1-1
CVSSQRGQTNTEAFF
>TRBV19|TRBJ2-1
CALGPRNEQFF
>TRBV4-1|TRBJ2-5
CASSLGLQQETQYF
>TRBV7-9|TRBJ1-2
CASSGGPSGYTF